The 13 T cell receptor beta chains reported below all come from one sample, sequenced in a study of Graves' ophthalmopathy and Graves' hyperthyroidism. Investigators amplified TCR beta CDR3 regions from RNA transcripts. HTBI-primed RT-PCR formed the first round, and a multiplex PCR formed the second. MiXCR was run by TCRdb on the multiplex PCR reads, yielding one entry per CDR3 protein. Among roughly 1.1 million distinct CDR3 sequences listed, about 40% were seen once. Sequences were obtained from peripheral blood or thyroid tissue (not recorded which). Receptors were obtained from an adult man with Graves' hyperthyroidism.

This clonotype was counted only a few times. The chain is built from TRBV10-2 and TRBJ1-6; D unresolved. Trimming pared 0 bases from V and 0 bases from J, leaving 9 bases between. This CDR3 spans 17 amino acids. CDR1 WSHSY and CDR2 SAAADI come from the germline V gene. The CDR3: CASSESEAISYNSPLHF. CDR3 DNA: TGCGCCAGCAGTGAGTCGGAGGCTATCTCCTATAATTCACCCCTCCACTTT.

This chain joins TRBV7-8 and TRBJ2-2; D is undetermined. V gave up 4 bases and J gave up 3 bases, with 12 bases separating them. CDR1 and CDR2 from the germline V gene are SGHVS and FQNEAQ. The CDR3 covers 15 residues. CDR3 residues: CASSSLDFDTGELFF. The CDR3 DNA reads as TGTGCCAGCAGCTCTTTAGATTTCGACACCGGGGAGCTGTTTTTT.

This clonotype was counted only a few times. V gene TRBV7-9 combines with J gene TRBJ2-7; the D gene is possibly TRBD1 (5 bases). The CDR3 is made up of 18 amino acids. CDR1 is SEHNR and CDR2 is FQNEAQ in the germline V gene (reference sequence). V lost 5 bases and J 3 bases, leaving 26 bases between the germline ends. The DNA for the CDR3 is TGTGCCAGCAGCGCCTCAGGGAATCTCGTTCTCCCCTACTACGAGCAGTACTTC. As protein: CASSASGNLVLPYYEQYF.

The genes are TRBV7-2 and TRBJ2-7, with TRBD2 matching over 10 bases. CDR3 size: 16 residues. The J segment lost 2 bases and the V segment lost 4 bases, leaving 8 bases of the junction unmatched. The germline CDR1 and CDR2 sequences are SGHTA and FQGNSA. In DNA form, the CDR3 reads TGTGCCAGCAGCTCGACTGCGGGACTAGCGACCTACGAGCAGTACTTC. It encodes CASSSTAGLATYEQYF. Complete variable domain (other parts from reference TRBV7-2 and TRBJ2-7): GAGVSQSPSNKVTEKGKDVELRCDPISGHTALYWYRQSLGQGLEFLIYFQGNSAPDKSGLPSDRFSAERTGGSVSTLTIQRTQQEDSAVYLCASSSTAGLATYEQYFGPGTRLTVT.

This rearrangement joins TRBV15 to TRBJ2-3; maybe TRBD2 (6 bases). The CDR3 covers 15 residues. In germline, CDR1 is LNHNV, CDR2 YYDKDF (reference sequence). V dropped 1 base and J dropped 5 bases, with 13 bases sitting between them. The CDR3 spells CATSRGGLLLDTQYF. The CDR3 DNA reads TGTGCCACCAGCAGAGGGGGACTTCTACTAGATACGCAGTATTTT.

This clonotype was recorded at least ten times. This chain uses TRBV2 with TRBJ1-1; D perhaps matches TRBD1 (5 bases). CDR1 and CDR2 from the germline V gene are SNHLY and FYNNEI. V was shortened by 8 bases and J by 5 bases, with 15 bases between the two germline ends. There are 13 residues in the CDR3. CDR3 nucleotide sequence: TGTGCCAGCTTTCAGGGAATTGGGACTGAAGCTTTCTTT. Translation: CASFQGIGTEAFF.

This clonotype was counted many times. The genes are TRBV5-1 and TRBJ1-2; possibly TRBD1 for D (5 bases). Germline V lookup: CDR1 SGHRS, CDR2 YFSETQ. Trimming removed 0 bases at V and 4 bases at J, with 7 bases between. The CDR3 is 13 residues long. The CDR3 nucleotides are TGCGCCAGCAGCTTGGCAGGGATCTATGGCTACACCTTC. It encodes CASSLAGIYGYTF.

This clonotype was detected once. The junction departs from germline at one end; a sequencing error may be responsible. This chain links TRBV12-3 or TRBV12-4 with TRBJ2-5; 8 bases agree with TRBD2. The CDR3 covers 13 residues. The DNA for the CDR3 is TGTGCCAGCACTAGCGGGCTACAAGATACCCAGTACTTC. Translating gives CASTSGLQDTQYF.

This clonotype was counted at least ten times. The V call is TRBV4-3, the J call TRBJ1-1; maybe TRBD1 (5 bases). This CDR3 is built from 16 residues. The V end was cut by 3 bases, the J end by 1 base, with 15 bases between. Germline loops: CDR1 LGHNA, CDR2 YSLEER. CDR3 DNA: TGCGCCAGCAGCCAGATAAGACCCAGGGCGAACACTGAAGCTTTCTTT. This sequence encodes CASSQIRPRANTEAFF.

The chain employs TRBV10-3 and TRBJ2-7, with 9 bases matching TRBD1. In germline, CDR1 is ENHRY, CDR2 SYGVKD. The length of the CDR3 is 15 residues. Trimming removed 4 bases from V and 1 base from J; junction bases left unmatched: 5. CDR3 region: CAISAPGQGSYEQYF. The CDR3 coding sequence is TGTGCCATCAGTGCGCCGGGACAGGGTTCCTACGAGCAGTACTTC.

About this clonotype: This may stem from a read error, because a much larger clone lies one nucleotide away. This chain joins TRBV29-1 and TRBJ1-2, with D perhaps matching TRBD1 (5 bases). This CDR3 is 11 amino acids long. The V and J ends lost 7 bases and 6 bases respectively, with 12 bases between them. The germline CDR1 and CDR2 sequences are SQVTM and ANQGSEA. The CDR3 DNA reads TGCAGCGGGGGGACGTTCGATGGCTACACCTTC. It specifies CSGGTFDGYTF. Using reference TRBV29-1 and TRBJ1-2 for the parts outside the CDR3, the full variable domain is SAVISQKPSRDICQRGTSLTIQCQVDSQVTMMFWYRQQPGQSLTLIATANQGSEATYESGFVIDKFPISRPNLTFSTLTVSNMSPEDSSIYLCSGGTFDGYTFGSGTRLTVV.

Turning to this clonotype: This clone may be a read error of a much larger clone one base away. The chain uses TRBV25-1 and TRBJ1-3; no clear D gene. The CDR3 loop spans 14 amino acids. Trimming left V 4 bases short and J 6 bases short, with 13 bases between. The germline gives CDR1 MGHDK, CDR2 SYGVNS. DNA for the CDR3: TGTGCCAGCAGTGGATGGTCCTCGGAAAACACCATATATTTT. It is translated as CASSGWSSENTIYF.

This clonotype was detected many times. V and J are TRBV20-1 and TRBJ2-5; unclear D gene. The CDR3 loop spans 14 amino acids. Germline-derived CDR1 and CDR2 are DFQATT and SNEGSKA (reference sequence). The V gene lost 6 bases and the J gene lost 2 bases, with 16 bases spanning the gap. The CDR3 region has the DNA TGCAGTGCGAAAGGCCAACAGTTACAAGAGACCCAGTACTTC. The encoded protein is CSAKGQQLQETQYF.